This is a list of T cell receptor beta chains from one sample in a study of Ad26.COV2.S vaccination and SARS-CoV-2 variants. The table came from immunoSEQ multiplex PCR; TCRdb's copy has only in-frame clones and leaves some out. Among roughly 400,000 clones, around 89% were seen once, and the ten largest hold 1.5% to 2%. The sequenced sample was peripheral blood, obtained in a trial of Ad26.COV2.S vaccine versus placebo. These receptors came from a person aged 18 to 59 who received the Ad26.COV2.S COVID-19 vaccine or a placebo. Each CDR3 is given with its conserved first and last residue. D genes are given only for firm matches. The size of a clone is reported for some rows only, either as once, few or many, or as a class for expanded clones.

TRBV19,-,TRBJ2-3,TRBD1,TGTGCCAGTAGTTTTCAGGGGGCAGATACGCAGTATTTT,CASSFQGADTQYF
TRBV19,-,TRBJ2-1,TRBD2,TGTGCCAGTAGTCAACTAGCGGGAGTTCCCAATGAGCAGTTCTTC,CASSQLAGVPNEQFF
TRBV11-3,-,TRBJ2-3,TRBD2,TGTGCCAGCAGCTTGGGGGGGACTAGCGTAGATACGCAGTATTTT,CASSLGGTSVDTQYF
TRBV10-3,-,TRBJ1-1,TRBD1,TGTGCCATCAGGGACAGGGTGTCGAACACTGAAGCTTTCTTT,CAIRDRVSNTEAFF
TRBV2,-,TRBJ2-1,-,TGTGCCAGCAGTGGACCTTCCCGCGGCAATGAGCAGTTCTTC,CASSGPSRGNEQFF
TRBV10-2,-,TRBJ2-7,-,TGCGCCAGCCATAACGAATTGGGATCTGGCTACGAGCAGTACTTC,CASHNELGSGYEQYF
TRBV18,-,TRBJ2-1,-,TGTGCCAGCTCACGGGCGGTGGGATGGGGCAATGAGCAGTTCTTC,CASSRAVGWGNEQFF
TRBV6-5,-,TRBJ1-2,-,TGTGCCAGCAGTCAACAGGGCTTTGGCTACACCTTC,CASSQQGFGYTF
TRBV9,-,TRBJ2-7,TRBD1,TGTGCCAGCAGCGCAGAGACAGGGTCGGGTGAGCAGTACTTC,CASSAETGSGEQYF
TRBV3-1/TRBV3-2,-,TRBJ2-7,-,TGTGCCAGCAGCCAAGGTGGCCGTGCCTACGAGCAGTACTTC,CASSQGGRAYEQYF
TRBV28,-,TRBJ2-7,TRBD2,TGTGCCAGCAGTTTGGGGAGCGGGAGGCCCCGTTCCTACGAGCAGTACTTC,CASSLGSGRPRSYEQYF
TRBV28,-,TRBJ1-1,-,TGTGCCAGCAGTTTACCCCAGGGGAACACTGAAGCTTTCTTT,CASSLPQGNTEAFF
TRBV7-9,-,TRBJ2-7,-,TGTGCCAGCAGCCCCCCGGAAGGGAGGGGGTACGAGCAGTACTTC,CASSPPEGRGYEQYF
TRBV24-1,-,TRBJ2-5,TRBD2,TGTGCCACCAGGCAAGCGGGGCATGAACAAGAGACCCAGTACTTC,CATRQAGHEQETQYF
TRBV27,-,TRBJ2-7,TRBD2,TGTGCCAGCAGTTTAATCCGACTAGCGGGAGGCGGGCGATCTCCCTACGAGCAGTACTTC,CASSLIRLAGGGRSPYEQYF
TRBV19,-,TRBJ2-2,-,TGTGCCAGTAACAGGGACACCGGGGAGCTGTTTTTT,CASNRDTGELFF
TRBV11-2,-,TRBJ1-3,-,TGTGCCAGCAGCCCGCCTGGGGGAAACACCATATATTTT,CASSPPGGNTIYF
TRBV30,-,TRBJ1-1,-,TGTGCCTGGATCCGGCTGGAAGCTTTCTTT,CAWIRLEAFF
TRBV4-3,-,TRBJ1-1,TRBD1,TGCGCCAGCAGCCAAGATTCTCAGGGGGCTATGACTTTCTTT,CASSQDSQGAMTFF
TRBV7-8,-,TRBJ1-6,-,TGTGCCAGCAGCTTGACACCCGGGACCTCGAATTCACCCCTCCACTTT,CASSLTPGTSNSPLHF
TRBV10-3,-,TRBJ2-7,-,TGTGCCACGCTCGAGGGCAGCATCTACGAGCAGTACTTC,CATLEGSIYEQYF
TRBV6-1,-,TRBJ2-2,-,TGTGCCAGCAGTGAACGGCAAAGCCTAAACACCGGGGAGCTGTTTTTT,CASSERQSLNTGELFF
TRBV3-1/TRBV3-2,-,TRBJ1-1,-,TGTGCCAGCAGCCAAGGCATCGGGTTCGGTACTGAAGCTTTCTTT,CASSQGIGFGTEAFF
TRBV18,once,TRBJ1-5,-,TGTGCCAGCTCACCACCGGGGGTACAGCCCCAGCATTTT,CASSPPGVQPQHF
TRBV12-3/TRBV12-4,-,TRBJ1-2,TRBD1,TGTGCCAGCAGTGTCGGGACAGAGTATGGCTACACCTTC,CASSVGTEYGYTF
TRBV12-3/TRBV12-4,-,TRBJ1-5,-,TGTGCCAGCAGCGACGGCTACAATCAGCCCCAGCATTTT,CASSDGYNQPQHF
TRBV15,-,TRBJ1-4,TRBD1,TGTGCCACCAGCACCAGGGGGCTCGGTGGGACTAATGAAAAACTGTTTTTT,CATSTRGLGGTNEKLFF
TRBV27,-,TRBJ2-1,TRBD1,TGTGCCAGCACCACCCGGGACAGGGGATACAATGAGCAGTTCTTC,CASTTRDRGYNEQFF
TRBV30,-,TRBJ2-6,-,TGTGCCTGGAGCCCCCGGGGGGCCAACGTCCTGACTTTC,CAWSPRGANVLTF
TRBV28,-,TRBJ2-7,TRBD2,TGTGCCAGCGCACCGGGACTAGGCGACTACGAGCAGTACTTC,CASAPGLGDYEQYF
TRBV6-1,once,TRBJ1-3,-,TGTGCCAGCAGTGAAGGATCTGGAAACACCATATATTTT,CASSEGSGNTIYF
TRBV7-8,few,TRBJ1-2,TRBD1,TGTGCCAGCAGCTTGCGGGGACAGAACAACTATGGCTACACCTTC,CASSLRGQNNYGYTF
TRBV24-1,-,TRBJ1-4,TRBD1,TGTGCCACCAGTGATCCGGGACAGGATGAAAAACTGTTTTTT,CATSDPGQDEKLFF
TRBV3-1/TRBV3-2,-,TRBJ1-3,TRBD1,TGTGCCAGCAGCCACAATACCGGACAGGGAGGCACCATATATTTT,CASSHNTGQGGTIYF
TRBV7-9,-,TRBJ2-1,TRBD1,TGTGCCAGCAGCACTTCCGGGACAGGGTCCGGTGAGCAGTTCTTC,CASSTSGTGSGEQFF
TRBV7-3,-,TRBJ2-2,-,TGTGCCAGCAGCCCCCCGGGACCCTACACCGGGGAGCTGTTTTTT,CASSPPGPYTGELFF
TRBV18,-,TRBJ2-2,-,TGTGCCAGCCCGAGAGGGTTCCCCTCGAACACCGGGGAGCTGTTTTTT,CASPRGFPSNTGELFF
TRBV19,-,TRBJ1-5,-,TGTGCCAGTAACTTTGACAAAAATCAGCCCCAGCATTTT,CASNFDKNQPQHF
TRBV6-5,-,TRBJ2-7,TRBD2,TGTGCCAGCAGTTACTTGGGACTAGCGGGAGGGCACGAGCAGTACTTC,CASSYLGLAGGHEQYF
TRBV11-2,-,TRBJ2-7,-,TGTGCCAGCAGCTTAGAGGGTATGGCCCCCGAGCAGTACTTC,CASSLEGMAPEQYF
TRBV27,-,TRBJ1-1,-,TGTGCCAGCAGTGTGACAGGCAACACTGAAGCTTTCTTT,CASSVTGNTEAFF
TRBV7-2,-,TRBJ2-1,-,TGTGCCAGCAGCCTCGGAGCTAGCTCCTACAATGAGCAGTTCTTC,CASSLGASSYNEQFF
TRBV28,few,TRBJ1-3,TRBD1,TGTGCCAGCAGTACCGGGACAGTCTCTGGAAACACCATATATTTT,CASSTGTVSGNTIYF
TRBV4-3,-,TRBJ2-5,TRBD2,TGCGCCAGCAGCCAAGGGATAGCGGGAGAGAAAGAGACCCAGTACTTC,CASSQGIAGEKETQYF
TRBV5-1,-,TRBJ2-1,-,TGCGCCAGCAGCGGGGGGGACAGGTACAATGAGCAGTTCTTC,CASSGGDRYNEQFF
TRBV2,-,TRBJ1-1,-,TGTGCCAGCAGTGAAGCTGGGACCCCCAACACTGAAGCTTTCTTT,CASSEAGTPNTEAFF
TRBV25-1,once,TRBJ2-3,-,TGTGCCAGCAGTGAGTTCCAGGGGACAGATACGCAGTATTTT,CASSEFQGTDTQYF
TRBV4-1,-,TRBJ1-1,-,TGCGCCAGCAGCCGAACAGGGAGGGCGAGGACTGAAGCTTTCTTT,CASSRTGRARTEAFF
TRBV20-1,once,TRBJ1-3,-,TGCAGTGCGAGTGTTCGGTCGTCAGGAAACACCATATATTTT,CSASVRSSGNTIYF
TRBV2,-,TRBJ2-2,TRBD2,TGTGCCAGCAGTTGGACTAGCGGCGGGGAGCTGTTTTTT,CASSWTSGGELFF
TRBV30,-,TRBJ2-2,-,TGTGCCTGGAGTGTAATATCCGCCGGGGAGCTGTTTTTT,CAWSVISAGELFF
TRBV7-3,-,TRBJ2-2,-,TGTGCCAGCAAGGGGGGCTCGAACACCGGGGAGCTGTTTTTT,CASKGGSNTGELFF
TRBV28,-,TRBJ1-5,-,TGTGCCAGCAGTTTTTCGACGGGGGGCGGGCTTTATAGCAATCAGCCCCAGCATTTT,CASSFSTGGGLYSNQPQHF
TRBV9,-,TRBJ2-2,-,TGTGCCAGCAGCGAACGGATGAACACCGGGGAGCTGTTTTTT,CASSERMNTGELFF
TRBV5-6,-,TRBJ2-3,-,TGTGCCACCAAAGCTAGTACAGATACGCAGTATTTT,CATKASTDTQYF